A selection of T cell receptor beta chains follows, all from one sample in a study of a mutant IDH1 vaccine in newly diagnosed glioma. Data came from immunoSEQ multiplex PCR; TCRdb stores just in-frame clones and leaves some out. The table includes 40,000 to 55,000 clones, 60% to 85% detected once. These receptors have no identified antigens. Sequencing was performed on PBMCs, taken from a glioma patient whose treatment included an IDH1 peptide vaccine. These receptors came from a man aged 35 to 55 with glioma. Both conserved end residues are part of each CDR3. The D gene is left open where the match is weak. Some rows have no size entry. The others give once, few or many, or a class for an expanded clone.

CDR3nt | CDR3aa | j_gene | v_gene | abundance | d_gene
TGTGCCAGCAGTGATCTTTACGAGCAGTACTTC | CASSDLYEQYF | TRBJ2-7 | TRBV25-1 | NA | NA
TGTGCCAGCAGCTTCGGGGGGAACACTGAAGCTTTCTTT | CASSFGGNTEAFF | TRBJ1-1 | TRBV7-9 | few | NA
TGTGCCAGCAGTGGATGGCAGGGGACAGATACGCAGTATTTT | CASSGWQGTDTQYF | TRBJ2-3 | TRBV7-9 | NA | NA
TGTGCCAGCAGACCTCTAGGCGGGAGTGGGACAGATACGCAGTATTTT | CASRPLGGSGTDTQYF | TRBJ2-3 | TRBV7-2 | NA | TRBD2
TGTGCCACCAGCAGAGATCTTCCTCCTAGCGCCGGAACAGATACGCAGTATTTT | CATSRDLPPSAGTDTQYF | TRBJ2-3 | TRBV15 | NA | NA
TGTGCTAGTGGTTTGGGAGGTGGGGCAGAGACCTTCCAAGAGACCCAGTACTTC | CASGLGGGAETFQETQYF | TRBJ2-5 | TRBV12-5 | NA | NA
TGTGCCAGCAGGAGAGGGACAGGGGGTTCCACTGGCTACACCTTC | CASRRGTGGSTGYTF | TRBJ1-2 | TRBV6-6 | NA | TRBD1
TGTGCCAGCAGCGCCGGGACAGGGGGAGTCAATGAGCAGTTCTTC | CASSAGTGGVNEQFF | TRBJ2-1 | TRBV19 | NA | TRBD1
TGTGCCAGCAGCTTGTCCGAGGCTACGCAGTATTTT | CASSLSEATQYF | TRBJ2-3 | TRBV5-6 | NA | NA
TGCGCCAGCAGCCAAGGCACTCGAGGTTTACAGCCCCAGCATTTT | CASSQGTRGLQPQHF | TRBJ1-5 | TRBV4-3 | once | NA
TGTGCCAGCAGCCTACAAGAGACCCAGTACTTC | CASSLQETQYF | TRBJ2-5 | TRBV11-2 | NA | NA
TGCGCCAGCAGCTTGGGGGTACAAGAGACCCAGTACTTC | CASSLGVQETQYF | TRBJ2-5 | TRBV5-1 | NA | NA
TGTGCCAGCAGTGAATGGGGACAGGGGGCTCCCTACGAGCAGTACTTC | CASSEWGQGAPYEQYF | TRBJ2-7 | TRBV2 | NA | TRBD1
TGTGCCAGCAGTCTTGGCGGGGTTAGCACAGATACGCAGTATTTT | CASSLGGVSTDTQYF | TRBJ2-3 | TRBV28 | NA | NA
TGCGCCAGCAGACAGGGGAACCACAATGAGCAGTTCTTC | CASRQGNHNEQFF | TRBJ2-1 | TRBV10-2 | NA | TRBD1
TGCGCCAGCAGCTTGGAGCCTAGCGGGAACTACGAGCAGTACTTC | CASSLEPSGNYEQYF | TRBJ2-7 | TRBV5-1 | NA | TRBD2
TGTGCCAGCAGCTTAGAGGGAAGGGCGGTAGATACGCAGTATTTT | CASSLEGRAVDTQYF | TRBJ2-3 | TRBV11-3 | NA | NA
TGTGCCTGGAGTCTCGGACTAGGCGTCAATGAGCAGTTCTTC | CAWSLGLGVNEQFF | TRBJ2-1 | TRBV30 | NA | TRBD2
TGTGCCAGCGGAAGAAGCGGGGTACCCCCCTACAATGAGCAGTTCTTC | CASGRSGVPPYNEQFF | TRBJ2-1 | TRBV4-2 | few | TRBD2
TGTGCCAGCAGTTCTCGCGGGAGGGCCTTTAAGTACGAGCAGTACTTC | CASSSRGRAFKYEQYF | TRBJ2-7 | TRBV11-2 | NA | TRBD2
TGTGCCAGCAGCCGCACAGGGGCAGATACGCAGTATTTT | CASSRTGADTQYF | TRBJ2-3 | TRBV11-3 | NA | TRBD1
TGCGCCAGCAGCCAAGATACGTTATCGAGGAATAGTCAGCCCCAGCATTTT | CASSQDTLSRNSQPQHF | TRBJ1-5 | TRBV4-1 | few | NA
TGTGCCAGCAGCCCCGGGACTAGCGGGAGTAAAGATACGCAGTATTTT | CASSPGTSGSKDTQYF | TRBJ2-3 | TRBV5-4 | NA | TRBD2
TGTGCCAGTACCCGAAGCGGCAAGACAGATACGCAGTATTTT | CASTRSGKTDTQYF | TRBJ2-3 | TRBV19 | NA | NA
TGTGCCAGTAGTATAGATGGTATGACCCTTCAGGAGGTGTTTTTT | CASSIDGMTLQEVFF | TRBJ1-4 | TRBV19 | NA | NA
TGTGCCAGCAGTGGGAAGGTAGCGGGAACCTACAATGAGCAGTTCTTC | CASSGKVAGTYNEQFF | TRBJ2-1 | TRBV6-1 | NA | TRBD2
TGTGCCAGCAGCGAGGGGATAGGAACCGAGCAGTACTTC | CASSEGIGTEQYF | TRBJ2-7 | TRBV9 | NA | NA
TGTGCCAGCAGTTTAGTTTCTGAGGGGGATGGAAACACCGGGGAGCTGTTTTTT | CASSLVSEGDGNTGELFF | TRBJ2-2 | TRBV27 | NA | NA
TGTGCCAGCAGCTCCTCTTTGTTGGGCGGGAGGTACAATGAGCAGTTCTTC | CASSSSLLGGRYNEQFF | TRBJ2-1 | TRBV11-3 | NA | TRBD2
TGTGCCACCAGCAGAGCGCTAGCGGGAGGGCTAGAGACCCAGTACTTC | CATSRALAGGLETQYF | TRBJ2-5 | TRBV15 | NA | TRBD2
TGTGCCAGCATCGCGGGTCCGAGGGGTCAGCCCCAGCATTTT | CASIAGPRGQPQHF | TRBJ1-5 | TRBV28 | few | NA
TGTGCCACCCGCGGGAGATCAGGGACCCGAGGCACTGAAGCTTTCTTT | CATRGRSGTRGTEAFF | TRBJ1-1 | TRBV11-3 | NA | NA
TGTGCCAGCAGCCAAGGACGAGGGGGCTATGGCTACACCTTC | CASSQGRGGYGYTF | TRBJ1-2 | TRBV4-2 | NA | NA
TGTGCCAGCAGCTTGGGGGTTACCGGGGAGCTGTTTTTT | CASSLGVTGELFF | TRBJ2-2 | TRBV5-6 | NA | NA
TGTGCCAGCAGCTTAGTACTAGCGGGAGGAGACACCGGGGAGCTGTTTTTT | CASSLVLAGGDTGELFF | TRBJ2-2 | TRBV7-8 | few | TRBD2
TGTGCCAGCAGTGGCCAGGGCGATCAGCCCCAGCATTTT | CASSGQGDQPQHF | TRBJ1-5 | TRBV6-1 | NA | NA
TGCGCCAGCTCCGGGACAGCGTCCTACGAGCAGTACTTC | CASSGTASYEQYF | TRBJ2-7 | TRBV10-1 | NA | TRBD1
TGCGCCAGCAGCCCCGGATTGGGGCTAGCGGGCAATGAGCAGTTCTTC | CASSPGLGLAGNEQFF | TRBJ2-1 | TRBV5-1 | NA | TRBD2
TGTGCCAGCAGCGGACGACGAGCTTTCTTT | CASSGRRAFF | TRBJ1-1 | TRBV11-3 | NA | NA
TGTGCCAGCAGCCCTCTAGCGCGGAAGAATGAGCAGTTCTTC | CASSPLARKNEQFF | TRBJ2-1 | TRBV5-6 | NA | NA
TGTGCCAGCAGTTACCCGGGCGGATCCTACGAGCAGTACTTC | CASSYPGGSYEQYF | TRBJ2-7 | TRBV6-5 | NA | NA
TGTGCCAGCAGCTCCAGCGGTTACCCAGGTGGGCCCCAGTACTTC | CASSSSGYPGGPQYF | TRBJ2-5 | TRBV11-3 | NA | NA
TGTGCCAGCAATTTCCGGGACTTCCTCACCTCCGAGCAGTACTTC | CASNFRDFLTSEQYF | TRBJ2-7 | TRBV6-1 | few | NA
TGTGCCAGCAGCAAAGAGTATGCCGGCTTT | CASSKEYAGF | TRBJ1-4 | TRBV21-1 | NA | NA
TGCGCCAGCAGCTTGGGGGCTGGAGAGACCCAGTACTTC | CASSLGAGETQYF | TRBJ2-5 | TRBV5-1 | NA | NA
TGTGCCAGCAGACGGAGAGATACGCAGTATTTT | CASRRRDTQYF | TRBJ2-3 | TRBV27 | NA | NA
TGTGCCAGCAGCTTAGTCGGGATAGGGGTCATCAACACCGGGGAGCTGTTTTTT | CASSLVGIGVINTGELFF | TRBJ2-2 | TRBV7-8 | NA | NA
TGTGCCAGCCGTCACTATCGGAGGGATGAGTTCTTC | CASRHYRRDEFF | TRBJ2-1 | TRBV11-2 | NA | NA
TGCGCCAGCAGCAATCAGACTAGGCGGGTTACAGATACGCAGTATTTT | CASSNQTRRVTDTQYF | TRBJ2-3 | TRBV5-1 | once | NA
TGCGCCAGCAGTGAAAATCACAGGTGCGGCGTATGTTACAATGAGCAGTTCTTC | CASSENHRCGVCYNEQFF | TRBJ2-1 | TRBV10-2 | once | NA
TGTGCCAGCAGCCAAGATCTGGGTGGGGGCTCAGATGAGCAGTTCTTC | CASSQDLGGGSDEQFF | TRBJ2-1 | TRBV4-2 | NA | NA